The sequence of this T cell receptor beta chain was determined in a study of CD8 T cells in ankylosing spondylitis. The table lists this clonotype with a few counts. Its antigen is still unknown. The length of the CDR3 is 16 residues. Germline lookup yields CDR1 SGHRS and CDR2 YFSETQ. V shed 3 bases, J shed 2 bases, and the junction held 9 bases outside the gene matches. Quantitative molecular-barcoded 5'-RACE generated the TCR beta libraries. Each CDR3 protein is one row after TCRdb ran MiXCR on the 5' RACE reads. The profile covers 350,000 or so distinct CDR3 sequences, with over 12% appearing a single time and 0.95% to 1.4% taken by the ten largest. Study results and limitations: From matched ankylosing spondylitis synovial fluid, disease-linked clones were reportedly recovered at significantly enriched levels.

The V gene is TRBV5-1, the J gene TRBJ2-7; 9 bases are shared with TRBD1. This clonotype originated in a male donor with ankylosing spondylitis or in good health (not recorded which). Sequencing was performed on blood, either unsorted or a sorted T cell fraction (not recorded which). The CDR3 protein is CASSSKPGQGTYEQYF. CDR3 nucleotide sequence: TGCGCCAGCAGCTCAAAACCGGGACAGGGAACCTACGAGCAGTACTTC.